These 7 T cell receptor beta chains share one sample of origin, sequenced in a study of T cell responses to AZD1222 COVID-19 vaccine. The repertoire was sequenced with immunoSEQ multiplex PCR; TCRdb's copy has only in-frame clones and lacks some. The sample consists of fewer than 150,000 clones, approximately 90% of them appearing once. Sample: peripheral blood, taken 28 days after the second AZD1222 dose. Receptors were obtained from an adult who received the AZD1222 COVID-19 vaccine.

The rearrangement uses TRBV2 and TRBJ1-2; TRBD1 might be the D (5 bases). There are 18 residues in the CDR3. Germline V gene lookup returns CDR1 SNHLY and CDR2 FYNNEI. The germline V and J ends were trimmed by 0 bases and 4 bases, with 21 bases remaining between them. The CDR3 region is CASSEALFDQGPSYGYTF. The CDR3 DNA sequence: TGTGCCAGCAGTGAAGCTTTGTTTGACCAGGGTCCATCCTATGGCTACACCTTC.

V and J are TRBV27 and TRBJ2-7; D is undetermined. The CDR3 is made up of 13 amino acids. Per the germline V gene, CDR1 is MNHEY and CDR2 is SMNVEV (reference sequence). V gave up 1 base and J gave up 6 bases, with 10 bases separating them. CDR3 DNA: TGTGCCAGCAGTTTATTTCTCGGATCCGAGCAGTACTTC. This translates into CASSLFLGSEQYF.

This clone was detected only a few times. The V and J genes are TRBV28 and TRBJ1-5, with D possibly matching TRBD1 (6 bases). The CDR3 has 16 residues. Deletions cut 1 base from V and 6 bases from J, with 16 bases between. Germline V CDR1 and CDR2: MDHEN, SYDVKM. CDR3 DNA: TGTGCCAGCAGTTTATTTCGGGGGCGCGGGGTTCAGCCCCAGCATTTT. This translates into CASSLFRGRGVQPQHF.

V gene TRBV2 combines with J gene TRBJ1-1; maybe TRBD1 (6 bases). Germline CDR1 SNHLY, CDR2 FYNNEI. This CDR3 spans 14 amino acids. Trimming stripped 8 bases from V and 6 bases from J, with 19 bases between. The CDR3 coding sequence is TGTGCCAGCCTGGGGGAGGGGCCAGGGGCTGAAGCTTTCTTT. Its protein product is CASLGEGPGAEAFF.

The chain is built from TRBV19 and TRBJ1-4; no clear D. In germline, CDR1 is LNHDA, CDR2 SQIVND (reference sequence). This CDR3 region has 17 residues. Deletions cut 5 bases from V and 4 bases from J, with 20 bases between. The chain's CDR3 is CASSHRLFGQLNEKLFF. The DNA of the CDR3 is TGTGCCAGTAGTCACCGACTGTTCGGGCAGCTTAATGAAAAACTGTTTTTT.

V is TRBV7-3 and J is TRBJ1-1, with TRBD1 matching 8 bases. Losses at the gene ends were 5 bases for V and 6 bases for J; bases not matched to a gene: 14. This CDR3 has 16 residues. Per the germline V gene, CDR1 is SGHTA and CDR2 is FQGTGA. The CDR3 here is CASSPQDREKGAEAFF. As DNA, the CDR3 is TGTGCCAGCAGCCCCCAGGACAGGGAGAAAGGGGCTGAAGCTTTCTTT.

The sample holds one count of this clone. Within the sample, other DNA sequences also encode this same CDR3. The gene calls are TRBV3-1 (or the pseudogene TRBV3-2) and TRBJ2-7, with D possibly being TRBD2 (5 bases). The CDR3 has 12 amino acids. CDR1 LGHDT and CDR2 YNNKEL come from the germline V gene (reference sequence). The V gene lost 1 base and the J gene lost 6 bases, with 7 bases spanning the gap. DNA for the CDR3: TGTGCCAGCAGCCAAGGAGGGAGCGAGCAGTACTTC. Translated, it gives CASSQGGSEQYF.